The 21 T cell receptor beta chains presented below share a single source sample, sequenced in a study of blood T cell repertoires in COVID-19 (TCRdb year 2020). The method behind the library was the immunoSEQ multiplex PCR assay. Held by TCRdb, this immuneACCESS table contains in-frame sequences only and omits some clones. Under half of the omission traces to an unresolved V gene where checked; the cause of the rest is unknown. This sample gives around 190,000 clones in total; 84% of them show up just once. The top ten constitute 13% of the sample. Sequences were obtained from peripheral blood. Receptor source: a human donor in a cohort sampled during active COVID-19.

This clone was seen a handful of times. The CDR3 loop reads CASSGIQGADGYTF. The CDR3 bases are TGTGCCAGCAGCGGGATACAGGGAGCGGATGGCTACACCTTC. The genes are TRBV5-4 and TRBJ1-2; perhaps TRBD1 as D (6 bases). V lost 4 bases to trimming and J lost 6 bases, with 16 bases between them. CDR3 length: 14 amino acids. Germline CDR1 reads SGHNT; CDR2 reads YYREEE (reference sequence). The whole variable domain, filled in from reference TRBV5-4 and TRBJ1-2, reads ETGVTQSPTHLIKTRGQQVTLRCSSQSGHNTVSWYQQALGQGPQFIFQYYREEENGRGNFPPRFSGLQFPNYSSELNVNALELDDSALYLCASSGIQGADGYTFGSGTRLTVV.

The gene calls are TRBV27 and TRBJ2-7; D might be TRBD1 (5 bases). CDR1 MNHEY and CDR2 SMNVEV come from the germline V gene (reference sequence). Trimming took off 4 bases at V and 5 bases at J, with 12 bases between the two ends. This CDR3 spans 13 amino acids. For the CDR3, the DNA is TGTGCCAGCAGTTCCAGGGTGCAGAACGAGCAGTACTTC. Amino acid sequence: CASSSRVQNEQYF.

This chain links TRBV7-9 with TRBJ2-1; weak D call: TRBD2 (5 bases). Between the trimmed V and J ends, which lost 5 bases and 8 bases, there was a span of 13 bases. Germline CDR1 is SEHNR and CDR2 is FQNEAQ (reference sequence). The length of the CDR3 is 13 residues. This chain's CDR3 is CASSPAPGDEQFF. CDR3 in DNA: TGTGCCAGCAGCCCAGCCCCCGGGGATGAGCAGTTCTTC.

This chain joins TRBV5-1 and TRBJ1-4; D ambiguous. This CDR3 has 14 amino acids. Deletions cut 5 bases from V and 8 bases from J, with 16 bases between. The germline gives CDR1 SGHRS, CDR2 YFSETQ. In DNA form, the CDR3 reads TGCGCCAGCAGTAAGACATCTCGAAGGGAAAAACTGTTTTTT. Translating it yields CASSKTSRREKLFF.

The J gene is TRBJ1-5, the V gene TRBV24-1; possibly TRBD1 for D (6 bases). Germline CDR1 KGHDR, CDR2 SFDVKD. The CDR3 runs 13 residues. The V gene lost 9 bases and the J gene lost 0 bases, with 8 bases spanning the gap. The CDR3 sequence is CATGQYSNQPQHF. The CDR3 nucleotides read TGTGCCACCGGACAGTATAGCAATCAGCCCCAGCATTTT.

The rearrangement links TRBV3-1 (or the pseudogene TRBV3-2) to TRBJ1-3, with D perhaps TRBD1 (6 bases). Trimming left V 3 bases short and J 3 bases short, with 6 bases between. Per the germline V gene, CDR1 is LGHDT and CDR2 is YNNKEL (reference sequence). The CDR3 spans 13 residues. DNA for the CDR3: TGTGCCAGCAGCCAGGGACATGGAAACACCATATATTTT. This encodes CASSQGHGNTIYF.

The V call is TRBV4-1, the J call TRBJ2-7; D is undetermined. The CDR3 runs 13 residues. V gave up 1 base and J gave up 3 bases, with 7 bases separating them. Germline values: CDR1 MGHRA, CDR2 YSYEKL. The CDR3 DNA follows: TGCGCCAGCAGCCAAGGTTCCCTCTACGAGCAGTACTTC. Translation gives CASSQGSLYEQYF.

The rearrangement uses TRBV28 and TRBJ2-1; TRBD2 agrees at 15 bases. The germline CDR1 and CDR2 sequences are MDHEN and SYDVKM. The ends lost 9 bases at V and 8 bases at J; junction bases unmatched: 8. The CDR3 is made up of 15 amino acids. CDR3 protein: CASIPGLAGGDEQFF. The CDR3, as DNA: TGTGCCAGTATTCCGGGACTAGCGGGAGGCGATGAGCAGTTCTTC.

This sequence joins TRBV18 and TRBJ1-2; D not certain. CDR1 and CDR2 from the germline V gene are KGHSH and LQKENI. CDR3 length: 15 amino acids. The V end was cut by 4 bases, the J end by 2 bases, with 14 bases between. CDR3 coding DNA: TGTGCCAGCTCACTAGACACCCTCCTCAACTATGGCTACACCTTC. Its translation is CASSLDTLLNYGYTF. Complete variable domain (other parts from reference TRBV18 and TRBJ1-2): NAGVMQNPRHLVRRRGQEARLRCSPMKGHSHVYWYRQLPEEGLKFMVYLQKENIIDESGMPKERFSAEFPKEGPSILRIQQVVRGDSAAYFCASSLDTLLNYGYTFGSGTRLTVV.

CDR3 coding DNA: TGTGCCAGCAGCCAACTTCCGGGACTAGCGGGAGGAGGGGATACGCAGTATTTT. It specifies CASSQLPGLAGGGDTQYF. V gene TRBV27 combines with J gene TRBJ2-3; 15 bases map to TRBD2. The CDR3 has 18 residues. V shed 6 bases, J shed 6 bases, and the junction held 13 bases outside the gene matches. Germline CDR1 and CDR2: MNHEY and SMNVEV (reference sequence).

The chain carries TRBV24-1 and TRBJ2-5; 11 bases are shared with TRBD1. CDR3 size: 16 residues. Germline V gene data show CDR1 as KGHDR and CDR2 as SFDVKD. J gave up 7 bases and V 1 base, and 7 bases lay outside the gene matches. The CDR3 protein is CATSDLVGDRGGTQYF. CDR3 sequence (DNA): TGTGCCACCAGTGATTTAGTGGGGGACAGGGGGGGGACCCAGTACTTC.

This clone is labeled as large. The chain joins TRBV28 to TRBJ1-6; D is possibly TRBD1 (6 bases). V lost 3 bases, J lost 9 bases, and 21 bases lay in between. The CDR3 is 17 residues long. Per germline, CDR1 MDHEN and CDR2 SYDVKM. CDR3 coding DNA: TGTGCCAGCAGTTTCCTCCCGGACAGCCCAAATTCTTCACCCCTCCACTTT. Protein product: CASSFLPDSPNSSPLHF.

The V call is TRBV7-8, the J call TRBJ1-1; TRBD1 might be the D (5 bases). V lost 8 bases and J lost 2, with 15 bases in between. Per the germline V gene, CDR1 is SGHVS and CDR2 is FQNEAQ. The CDR3 spans 14 residues. The CDR3: CASCLGPSNTEAFF. The CDR3 DNA sequence: TGTGCCAGCTGCCTGGGGCCTAGTAACACTGAAGCTTTCTTT. The full variable domain, rest sourced from reference TRBV7-8 and TRBJ1-1, is GAGVSQSPRYKVAKRGQDVALRCDPISGHVSLFWYQQALGQGPEFLTYFQNEAQLDKSGLPSDRFFAERPEGSVSTLKIQRTQQEDSAVYLCASCLGPSNTEAFFGQGTRLTVV.

This chain connects TRBV5-4 to TRBJ2-5, with TRBD1 identical over 9 bases. The CDR3 extends over 14 amino acids. Trimming at V came to 4 bases and at J to 4 bases, leaving 5 bases not matched to a gene. Germline CDR1 SGHNT, CDR2 YYREEE (reference sequence). The CDR3 nucleotides are TGTGCCAGCAGCAAACAGGGGGCTGGAGAGACCCAGTACTTC. Encoded protein: CASSKQGAGETQYF.

The rearrangement uses TRBV3-1 (or the pseudogene TRBV3-2) and TRBJ1-1; 7 bases map to TRBD1. Germline V CDR1 and CDR2: LGHDT, YNNKEL (reference sequence). This CDR3 has 13 amino acids. Germline trimming cut 6 bases from V and 5 bases from J; bases unmatched to any gene: 6. As DNA, the CDR3 is TGTGCCAGCAGGAAGGGGGCGCGGACTGAAGCTTTCTTT. The encoded protein is CASRKGARTEAFF.

This chain joins TRBV27 and TRBJ2-7, with a weak D call TRBD2 (6 bases). The V end was cut by 3 bases, the J end by 6 bases, with 12 bases between. CDR3 length equals 13 residues. The germline V gene encodes CDR1 MNHEY and CDR2 SMNVEV (reference sequence). The CDR3 loop is CASSLSRGSEQYF. The DNA for the CDR3 is TGTGCCAGCAGTTTGAGTCGGGGGAGCGAGCAGTACTTC.

This chain connects TRBV27 to TRBJ1-6; possibly TRBD1 for D (5 bases). This CDR3 has 13 residues. CDR1 is MNHEY, CDR2 SMNVEV, per germline (reference sequence). V was cut by 4 bases and J by 9 bases, with 10 bases left in between. The CDR3 DNA is TGTGCCAGCAGTTGGGACTTTAGTTCACCCCTCCACTTT. Translation gives CASSWDFSSPLHF.

V usage is TRBV29-1 and J usage is TRBJ2-3, with TRBD1 identical over 7 bases. Germline assignment: CDR1 SQVTM and CDR2 ANQGSEA. With 4 bases clipped from V and 4 bases from J, the junction kept 5 bases outside the gene matches. The CDR3 is made up of 13 amino acids. CDR3 coding DNA: TGCAGCGTTGTATGGCAGGGGGCAGATACGCAGTATTTT. Amino acids: CSVVWQGADTQYF.

The chain recombines TRBV15 with TRBJ2-1, with TRBD1 matching 7 bases. With 2 bases clipped from V and 4 bases from J, the junction kept 11 bases outside the gene matches. Germline CDR1 reads LNHNV; CDR2 reads YYDKDF (reference sequence). This CDR3 comprises 17 residues. This CDR3 reads CATSRPLRQGIYNEQFF. In DNA, the CDR3 is TGTGCCACCAGCAGACCGCTTCGACAGGGAATTTACAATGAGCAGTTCTTC.

This chain's CDR3 is CASSLAAGDSNQPQHF. In DNA form, the CDR3 reads TGTGCCAGCAGCTTAGCGGCAGGGGATAGCAATCAGCCCCAGCATTTT. V gene TRBV7-8 combines with J gene TRBJ1-5; weak D call: TRBD1 (6 bases). CDR1 is SGHVS and CDR2 is FQNEAQ in the germline V gene. This CDR3 has 16 residues. Trimming left V 0 bases short and J 0 bases short, with 9 bases between. The full variable domain, in which reference TRBV7-8 and TRBJ1-5 provide the parts outside the CDR3, is GAGVSQSPRYKVAKRGQDVALRCDPISGHVSLFWYQQALGQGPEFLTYFQNEAQLDKSGLPSDRFFAERPEGSVSTLKIQRTQQEDSAVYLCASSLAAGDSNQPQHFGDGTRLSIL.

J is TRBJ1-2 and V is TRBV5-5; 12 bases line up with TRBD1. From germline, CDR1 is SGHKS and CDR2 YYEKEE (reference sequence). With 4 bases clipped from V and 6 bases from J, the junction kept 4 bases outside the gene matches. This CDR3 comprises 14 residues. CDR3 protein: CASSGGTGGNGYTF. The CDR3 bases are TGTGCCAGCAGCGGAGGGACAGGGGGCAATGGCTACACCTTC.